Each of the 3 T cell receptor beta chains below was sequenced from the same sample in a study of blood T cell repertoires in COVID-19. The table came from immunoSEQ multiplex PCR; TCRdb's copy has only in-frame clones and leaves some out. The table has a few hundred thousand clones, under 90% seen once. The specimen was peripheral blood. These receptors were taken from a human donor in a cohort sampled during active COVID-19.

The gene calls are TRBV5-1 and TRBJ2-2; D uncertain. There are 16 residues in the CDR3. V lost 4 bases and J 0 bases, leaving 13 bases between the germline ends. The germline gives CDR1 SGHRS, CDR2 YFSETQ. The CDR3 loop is CASSPSLITNTGELFF. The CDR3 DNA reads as TGCGCCAGCAGCCCTTCCTTAATTACGAACACCGGGGAGCTGTTTTTT.

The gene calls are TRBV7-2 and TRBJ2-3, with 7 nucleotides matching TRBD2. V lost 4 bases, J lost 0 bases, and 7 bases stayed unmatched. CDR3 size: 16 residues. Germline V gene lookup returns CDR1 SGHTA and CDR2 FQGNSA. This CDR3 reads CASSSSGPFSTDTQYF. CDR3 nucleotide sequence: TGTGCCAGCAGCTCTAGCGGCCCTTTTAGCACAGATACGCAGTATTTT.

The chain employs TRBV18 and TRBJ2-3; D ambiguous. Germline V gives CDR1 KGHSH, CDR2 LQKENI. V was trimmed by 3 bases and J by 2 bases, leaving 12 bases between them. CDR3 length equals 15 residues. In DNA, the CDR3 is TGTGCCAGCTCACCTGGAAAACAGCTCACAGATACGCAGTATTTT. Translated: CASSPGKQLTDTQYF.